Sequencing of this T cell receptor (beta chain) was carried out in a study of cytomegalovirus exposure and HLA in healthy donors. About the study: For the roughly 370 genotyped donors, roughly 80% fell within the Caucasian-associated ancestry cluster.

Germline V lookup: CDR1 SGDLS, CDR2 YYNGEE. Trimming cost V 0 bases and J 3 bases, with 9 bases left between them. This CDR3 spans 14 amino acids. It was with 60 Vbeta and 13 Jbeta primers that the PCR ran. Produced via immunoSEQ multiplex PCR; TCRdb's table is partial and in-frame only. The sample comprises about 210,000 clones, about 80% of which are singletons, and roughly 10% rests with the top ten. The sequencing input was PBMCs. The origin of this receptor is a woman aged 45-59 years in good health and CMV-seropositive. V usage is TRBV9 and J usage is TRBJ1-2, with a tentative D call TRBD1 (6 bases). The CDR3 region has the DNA TGTGCCAGCAGCGTAGATTCAGGGGACTATGGCTACACCTTC. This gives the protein CASSVDSGDYGYTF.